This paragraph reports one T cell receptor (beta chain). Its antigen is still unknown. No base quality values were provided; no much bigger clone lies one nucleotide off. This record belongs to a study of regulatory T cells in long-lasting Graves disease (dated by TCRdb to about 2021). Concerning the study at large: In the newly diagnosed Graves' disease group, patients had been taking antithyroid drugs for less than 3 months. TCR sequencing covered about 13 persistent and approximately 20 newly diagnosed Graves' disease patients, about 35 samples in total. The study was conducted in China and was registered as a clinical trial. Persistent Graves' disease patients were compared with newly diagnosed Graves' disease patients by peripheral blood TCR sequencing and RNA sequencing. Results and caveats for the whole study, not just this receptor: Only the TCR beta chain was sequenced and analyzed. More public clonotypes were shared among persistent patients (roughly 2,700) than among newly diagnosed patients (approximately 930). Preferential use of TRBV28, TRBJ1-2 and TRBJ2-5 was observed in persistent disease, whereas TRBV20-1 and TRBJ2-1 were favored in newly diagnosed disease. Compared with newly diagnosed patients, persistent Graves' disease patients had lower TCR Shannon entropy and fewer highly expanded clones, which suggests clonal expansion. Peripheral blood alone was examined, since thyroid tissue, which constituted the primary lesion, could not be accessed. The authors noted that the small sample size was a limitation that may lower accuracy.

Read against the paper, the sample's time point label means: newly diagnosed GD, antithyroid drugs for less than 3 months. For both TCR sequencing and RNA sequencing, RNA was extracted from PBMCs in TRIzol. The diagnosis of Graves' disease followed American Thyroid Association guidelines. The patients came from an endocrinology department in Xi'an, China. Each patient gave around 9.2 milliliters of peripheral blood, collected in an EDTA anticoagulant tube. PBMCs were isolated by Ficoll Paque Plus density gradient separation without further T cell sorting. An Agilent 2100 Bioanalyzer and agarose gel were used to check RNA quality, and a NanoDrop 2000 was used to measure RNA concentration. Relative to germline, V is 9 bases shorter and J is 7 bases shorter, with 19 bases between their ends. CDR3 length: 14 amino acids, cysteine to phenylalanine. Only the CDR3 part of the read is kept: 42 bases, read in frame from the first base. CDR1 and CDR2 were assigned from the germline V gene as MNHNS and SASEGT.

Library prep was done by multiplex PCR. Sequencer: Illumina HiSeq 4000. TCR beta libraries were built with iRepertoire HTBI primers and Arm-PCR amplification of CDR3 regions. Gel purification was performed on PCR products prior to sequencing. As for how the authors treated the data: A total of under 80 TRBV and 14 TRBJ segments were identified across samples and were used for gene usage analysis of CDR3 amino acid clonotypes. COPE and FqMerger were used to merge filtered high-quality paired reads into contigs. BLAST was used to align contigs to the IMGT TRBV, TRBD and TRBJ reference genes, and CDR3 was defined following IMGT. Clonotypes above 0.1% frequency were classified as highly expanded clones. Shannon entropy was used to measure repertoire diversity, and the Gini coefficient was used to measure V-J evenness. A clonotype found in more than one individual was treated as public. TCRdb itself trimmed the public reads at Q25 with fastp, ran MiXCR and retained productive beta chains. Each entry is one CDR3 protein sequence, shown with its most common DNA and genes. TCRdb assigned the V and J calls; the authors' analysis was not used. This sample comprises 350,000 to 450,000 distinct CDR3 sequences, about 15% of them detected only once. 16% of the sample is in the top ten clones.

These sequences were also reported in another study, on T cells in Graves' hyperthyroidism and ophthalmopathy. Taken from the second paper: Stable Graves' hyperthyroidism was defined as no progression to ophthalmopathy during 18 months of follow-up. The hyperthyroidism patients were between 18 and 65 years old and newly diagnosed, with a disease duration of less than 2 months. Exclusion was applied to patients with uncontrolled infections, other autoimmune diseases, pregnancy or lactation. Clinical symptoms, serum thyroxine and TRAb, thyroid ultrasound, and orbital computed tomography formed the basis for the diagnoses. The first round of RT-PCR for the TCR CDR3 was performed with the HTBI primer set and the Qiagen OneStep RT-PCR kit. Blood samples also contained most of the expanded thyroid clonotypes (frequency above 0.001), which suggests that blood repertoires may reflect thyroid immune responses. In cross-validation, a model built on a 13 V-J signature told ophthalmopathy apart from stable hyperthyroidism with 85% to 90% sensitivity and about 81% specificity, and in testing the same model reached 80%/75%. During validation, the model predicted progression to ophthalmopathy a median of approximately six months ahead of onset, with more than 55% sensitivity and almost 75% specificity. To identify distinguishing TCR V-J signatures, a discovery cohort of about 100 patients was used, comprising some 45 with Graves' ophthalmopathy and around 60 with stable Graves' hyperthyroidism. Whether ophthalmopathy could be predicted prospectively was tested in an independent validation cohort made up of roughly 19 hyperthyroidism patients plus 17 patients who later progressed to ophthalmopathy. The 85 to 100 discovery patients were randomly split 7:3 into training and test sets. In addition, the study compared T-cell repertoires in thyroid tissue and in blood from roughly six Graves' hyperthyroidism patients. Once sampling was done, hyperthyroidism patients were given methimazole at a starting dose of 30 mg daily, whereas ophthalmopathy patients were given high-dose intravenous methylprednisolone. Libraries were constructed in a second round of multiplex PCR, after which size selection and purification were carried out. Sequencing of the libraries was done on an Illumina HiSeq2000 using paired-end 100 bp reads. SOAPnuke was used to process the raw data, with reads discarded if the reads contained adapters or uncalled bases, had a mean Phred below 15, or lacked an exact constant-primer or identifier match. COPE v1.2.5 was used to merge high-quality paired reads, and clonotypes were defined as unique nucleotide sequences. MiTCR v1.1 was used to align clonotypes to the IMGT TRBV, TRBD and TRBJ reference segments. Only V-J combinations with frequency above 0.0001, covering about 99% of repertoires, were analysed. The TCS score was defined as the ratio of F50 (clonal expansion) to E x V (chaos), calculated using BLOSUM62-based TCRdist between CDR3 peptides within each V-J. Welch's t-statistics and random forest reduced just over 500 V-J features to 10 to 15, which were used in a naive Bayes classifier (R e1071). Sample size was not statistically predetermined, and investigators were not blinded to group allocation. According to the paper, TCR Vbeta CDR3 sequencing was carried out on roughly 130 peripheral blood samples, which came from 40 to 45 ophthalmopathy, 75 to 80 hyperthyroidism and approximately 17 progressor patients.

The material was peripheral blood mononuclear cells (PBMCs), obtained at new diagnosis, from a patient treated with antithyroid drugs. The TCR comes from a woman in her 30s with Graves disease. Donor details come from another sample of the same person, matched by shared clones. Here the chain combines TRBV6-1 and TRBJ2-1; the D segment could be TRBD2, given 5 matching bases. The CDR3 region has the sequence CASRTSGKRNEQFF. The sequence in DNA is TGTGCCAGTAGGACCTCCGGGAAGAGGAATGAGCAGTTCTTC.